This entry lists 18 T cell receptor beta chains sequenced from one sample in a study of T cells expressing NK-cell markers. One entry per CDR3 protein, without DNA, is what TCRdb gives after re-calling the 5' RACE reads. In total, the table holds 300,000 to 450,000 distinct CDR3 sequences. Material for sequencing was blood T cells: a sorted CD56 or NKG2C T cell subset, CD4+ or CD8+ T cells, or bulk PBMC T cells (not recorded which). These receptors were collected from a man aged 18 to 69 in good health.

This chain connects TRBV20-1 to TRBJ2-3; TCRdb calls TRBD2, which cannot be checked without DNA. CDR3 size: 18 residues. The germline V gene has CDR1 DFQATT and CDR2 SNEGSKA (reference sequence). CDR3: CSARDPHPGLASQDTQYF.

The rearrangement uses TRBV5-1 and TRBJ2-3; absent DNA, TCRdb's TRBD2 call cannot be checked. The CDR3 is 16 amino acids. CDR1 is SGHRS, CDR2 YFSETQ, per germline. The CDR3 reads CASSGRGSTSTDTQYF.

The chain carries TRBV20-1 and TRBJ2-1; TCRdb's D gene call, TRBD1, goes unchecked for lack of DNA. The CDR3 contains 11 residues. The germline gives CDR1 DFQATT, CDR2 SNEGSKA (reference sequence). The CDR3 sequence is CSAPDPDEQFF.

This chain joins TRBV6-1 and TRBJ2-2; the TCRdb D gene call, TRBD2, has no DNA to confirm it. The CDR3 is made up of 16 amino acids. In germline, CDR1 is MNHNS, CDR2 SASEGT. CDR3 protein: CASSPGSSGRTGELFF.

V usage is TRBV6-1 and J usage is TRBJ2-3; the D gene TCRdb calls, TRBD1, cannot be checked with no DNA. CDR1 and CDR2 from the germline V gene are MNHNS and SASEGT. The CDR3 sequence is 14 residues long. CDR3 region: CASSRPQGEDTQYF.

The V gene is TRBV20-1, the J gene TRBJ2-7; TCRdb picks TRBD1, but there is no DNA to check that call. The length of the CDR3 is 15 residues. Germline loops: CDR1 DFQATT, CDR2 SNEGSKA (reference sequence). The chain's CDR3 is CSARDGDRATYEQYF.

The rearrangement uses TRBV28 and TRBJ2-7; the TCRdb D gene call, TRBD1, has no DNA to confirm it. The CDR3 extends over 12 amino acids. Germline V CDR1 and CDR2: MDHEN, SYDVKM. The CDR3 loop is CASSFTSRDTIF.

CDR3 region: CSARGGRGWGYNIQYF. The gene calls are TRBV20-1 and TRBJ2-4; the TRBD1 assignment by TCRdb is unverifiable without DNA. The CDR3 is 16 residues long. Germline V CDR1 and CDR2: DFQATT, SNEGSKA (reference sequence).

The rearrangement uses TRBV12-3 or TRBV12-4 and TRBJ2-2; TCRdb's D call, TRBD1, is unchecked because there is no DNA. The CDR3 has 16 residues. CDR3 region: CASRPLWGGNTGELFF.

The chain employs TRBV20-1 and TRBJ2-2; TCRdb's assignment of TRBD2 cannot be checked, as there is no DNA. The germline V gene encodes CDR1 DFQATT and CDR2 SNEGSKA (reference sequence). This CDR3 comprises 15 residues. The CDR3: CSAEGTTSGTGELFF.

CDR3 sequence reads: CASIPPDNEKLFF. The chain combines TRBV6-6 with TRBJ1-4. CDR1 and CDR2 from the germline V gene are MNHNY and SVGAGI (reference sequence). The CDR3 sequence is 13 residues long.

The chain uses TRBV5-1 and TRBJ2-7. CDR3 size: 14 residues. The V gene's germline CDR1 is SGHRS and CDR2 YFSETQ. The chain's CDR3 is CASSWDYSGREQYF. Full variable domain (remainder filled in from reference TRBV5-1 and TRBJ2-7): KAGVTQTPRYLIKTRGQQVTLSCSPISGHRSVSWYQQTPGQGLQFLFEYFSETQRNKGNFPGRFSGRQFSNSRSEMNVSTLELGDSALYLCASSWDYSGREQYFGPGTRLTVT.

The V and J genes are TRBV10-3 and TRBJ1-1; TCRdb designates TRBD1, a call that cannot be tested without DNA. The length of the CDR3 is 12 residues. From germline, CDR1 is ENHRY and CDR2 SYGVKD. The chain's CDR3 is CAISGGVGEAFF.

The chain joins TRBV20-1 to TRBJ1-2; checking the TCRdb D call of TRBD1 is not possible without DNA. The CDR3 runs to 15 residues. Germline values: CDR1 DFQATT, CDR2 SNEGSKA (reference sequence). CDR3 in amino acids: CSASAARQGAYGYTF.

V usage is TRBV4-2 and J usage is TRBJ2-3; the TCRdb D gene call, TRBD2, has no DNA to confirm it. CDR1 and CDR2 (germline): LGHNA, YNFKEQ. There are 15 residues in the CDR3. The chain's CDR3 is CASSHGLAGTDTQYF.

The rearrangement joins TRBV7-8 to TRBJ2-3; as DNA is missing, the TRBD2 call by TCRdb cannot be tested. The CDR3 covers 18 residues. Germline assignment: CDR1 SGHVS and CDR2 FQNEAQ. The CDR3: CASSSGLAGDPSTDTQYF.

The genes are TRBV20-1 and TRBJ2-2. The CDR3 contains 13 residues. Per germline, CDR1 DFQATT and CDR2 SNEGSKA (reference sequence). The CDR3 sequence is CSAIRPGTGELFF.

V and J are TRBV18 and TRBJ2-7; TCRdb's D call of TRBD1 is untestable without DNA. The length of the CDR3 is 14 residues. The germline V gene encodes CDR1 KGHSH and CDR2 LQKENI. The CDR3 loop is CASSPGLRAPEQYF.